The 10 T cell receptor beta chains given below trace back to one sample, sequenced in a study of T cells in Graves' hyperthyroidism and ophthalmopathy. RNA transcripts yielded amplified TCR beta CDR3 regions. The HTBI set primed first-round TCR CDR3 RT-PCR. MiXCR, applied by TCRdb to the multiplex PCR reads, yields one record per CDR3 protein. The sample yields about 96,000 distinct CDR3 sequences, over 50% seen once. Sample: blood. These receptors came from a woman in her thirties or forties with Graves' hyperthyroidism.

As for this clonotype: As the CDR3 is not closed by the conserved phenylalanine or tryptophan, this likely results from a read error. No DNA is shown, since the ends of the CDR3 on it are uncertain; the CDR3 is the one TCRdb lists. V gene TRBV7-2 combines with J gene TRBJ1-2. The CDR3 sequence runs 14 residues, both termini included. From germline, CDR1 is SGHTA and CDR2 FQGNSA. The CDR3 region is CASSAGGGPMATQS.

This clonotype was observed a single time. Germline is not matched at one junction end, which may reflect a read error. The chain couples TRBV7-2 to TRBJ2-3, with 12 nucleotides matching TRBD1. The CDR3 runs to 16 residues. The germline V gene has CDR1 SGHTA and CDR2 FQGNSA. The CDR3 region is CASSLPGQGAPDTRYF. DNA for the CDR3: TGTGCCAGCAGCTTACCGGGACAGGGGGCCCCAGATACGCGGTATTTT.

This clonotype came up many times. The J gene is TRBJ1-4, the V gene TRBV5-1; perhaps TRBD1 as D (6 bases). The CDR3 consists of 15 residues. The germline V gene has CDR1 SGHRS and CDR2 YFSETQ. Trimming took 3 bases from V and 7 from J, leaving 16 bases between them. CDR3 coding DNA: TGCGCCAGCAGCTCCAACAGGGCCCCTGGTGAAAAACTGTTTTTT. Translating gives CASSSNRAPGEKLFF.

For this clonotype: The CDR3 carries no conserved terminal phenylalanine or tryptophan, so it likely arises from a read error. The chain has TRBV7-9 and TRBJ1-5, with 7 bases aligning to TRBD1. This CDR3 comprises 15 residues. After removal of 6 bases from V and 5 bases from J, the junction contained 10 bases not matched to a gene. Germline CDR1 and CDR2: SEHNR and FQNEAQ (reference sequence). CDR3 nucleotides: TGTGCCAGCAGTGTGCCCGGGACAGCGCATCAGCCCCAGCATCTT. Its protein is CASSVPGTAHQPQHL.

This clonotype was observed a handful of times. CDR3 DNA: TGTGCCAACATTAAGAGGGGGACGGTGAACACTGAAGCTTTCTTT. Protein product: CANIKRGTVNTEAFF. V gene TRBV6-5 combines with J gene TRBJ1-1; TRBD1 might be the D (6 bases). V lost 10 bases and J 0 bases, leaving 18 bases between the germline ends. Germline V lookup: CDR1 MNHEY, CDR2 SVGAGI. CDR3 length: 15 amino acids.

This clonotype was counted at least ten times. The J gene is TRBJ1-2, the V gene TRBV5-1, with 8 positions matching TRBD1. The CDR3 length is 13 residues. V was clipped by 4 bases and J by 4 bases; unmatched bases: 3. Germline V CDR1 and CDR2: SGHRS, YFSETQ. The CDR3 protein is CASSGGQGYGYTF. CDR3 coding DNA: TGCGCCAGCAGCGGAGGACAGGGCTATGGCTACACCTTC. The full variable domain, rest sourced from reference TRBV5-1 and TRBJ1-2, is KAGVTQTPRYLIKTRGQQVTLSCSPISGHRSVSWYQQTPGQGLQFLFEYFSETQRNKGNFPGRFSGRQFSNSRSEMNVSTLELGDSALYLCASSGGQGYGYTFGSGTRLTVV.

This clonotype has a handful of counts. This CDR3 is CSARQGNGETQYF. The CDR3 DNA follows: TGCAGTGCTAGACAGGGGAACGGAGAGACCCAGTACTTC. The chain is built from TRBV20-1 and TRBJ2-5; a possible D gene is TRBD1 (6 bases). The CDR3 is 13 residues long. V lost 2 bases and J 4 bases, leaving 11 bases between the germline ends. CDR1 is DFQATT and CDR2 is SNEGSKA in the germline V gene (reference sequence).

The chain carries TRBV6-5 and TRBJ1-1; D gene uncertain. V shed 0 bases and J shed 2 bases, with 7 bases lying between them. The CDR3 is 14 amino acids. CDR1 is MNHEY and CDR2 is SVGAGI in the germline V gene. The CDR3 DNA is TGTGCCAGCAGTTACTCCCCGTATAACACTGAAGCTTTCTTT. It specifies CASSYSPYNTEAFF.

This chain connects TRBV7-2 to TRBJ1-2; D uncertain. The CDR3 sequence is 13 residues long. Germline V lookup: CDR1 SGHTA, CDR2 FQGNSA. The V and J ends lost 1 base and 10 bases respectively, with 13 bases between them. The CDR3 region is CASSLELGRTYTF. CDR3 nucleotide sequence: TGTGCCAGCAGCTTAGAGTTAGGGCGGACCTACACCTTC.

The chain links TRBV29-1 to TRBJ2-5; no clear D gene. Per the germline V gene, CDR1 is SQVTM and CDR2 is ANQGSEA. The V gene lost 6 bases and the J gene lost 5 bases, with 7 bases spanning the gap. This CDR3 has 10 residues. CDR3 DNA sequence: TGCAGCGTAGATTTGGAGACCCAGTACTTC. Amino acid sequence: CSVDLETQYF. The entire variable domain, with the rest obtained from reference TRBV29-1 and TRBJ2-5, is as follows: SAVISQKPSRDICQRGTSLTIQCQVDSQVTMMFWYRQQPGQSLTLIATANQGSEATYESGFVIDKFPISRPNLTFSTLTVSNMSPEDSSIYLCSVDLETQYFGPGTRLLVL.